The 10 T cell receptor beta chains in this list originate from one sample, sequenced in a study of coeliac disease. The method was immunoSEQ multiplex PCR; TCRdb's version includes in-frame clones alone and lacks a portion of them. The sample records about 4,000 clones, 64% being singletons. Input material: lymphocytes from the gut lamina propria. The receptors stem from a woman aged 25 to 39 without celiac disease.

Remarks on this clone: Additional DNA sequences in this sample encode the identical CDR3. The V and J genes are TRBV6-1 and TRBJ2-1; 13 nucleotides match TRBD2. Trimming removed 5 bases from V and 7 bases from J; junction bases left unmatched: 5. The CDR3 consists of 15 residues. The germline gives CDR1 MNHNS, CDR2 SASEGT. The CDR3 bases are TGTGCCAGCAGTTCACTAGCGGGGGGGCTGAATGAGCAGTTCTTC. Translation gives CASSSLAGGLNEQFF.

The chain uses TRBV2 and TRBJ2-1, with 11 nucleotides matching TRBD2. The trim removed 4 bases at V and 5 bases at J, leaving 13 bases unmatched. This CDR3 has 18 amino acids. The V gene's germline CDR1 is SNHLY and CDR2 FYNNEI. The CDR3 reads CASSGGGSTLAGDNEQFF. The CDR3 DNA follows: TGTGCCAGCAGTGGAGGAGGGTCGACACTAGCGGGAGACAATGAGCAGTTCTTC.

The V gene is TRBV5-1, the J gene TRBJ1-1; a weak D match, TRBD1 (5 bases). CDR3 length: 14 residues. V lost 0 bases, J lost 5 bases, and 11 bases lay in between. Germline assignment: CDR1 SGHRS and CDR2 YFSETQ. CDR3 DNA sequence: TGCGCCAGCAGCTTGGCCCAGGGTGGGACTGAAGCTTTCTTT. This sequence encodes CASSLAQGGTEAFF.

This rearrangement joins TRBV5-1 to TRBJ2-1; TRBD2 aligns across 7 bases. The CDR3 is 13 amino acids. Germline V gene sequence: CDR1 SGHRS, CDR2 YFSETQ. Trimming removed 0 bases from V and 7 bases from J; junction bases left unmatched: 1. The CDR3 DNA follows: TGCGCCAGCAGCTTGGTACTAGCGAATGAGCAGTTCTTC. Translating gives CASSLVLANEQFF.

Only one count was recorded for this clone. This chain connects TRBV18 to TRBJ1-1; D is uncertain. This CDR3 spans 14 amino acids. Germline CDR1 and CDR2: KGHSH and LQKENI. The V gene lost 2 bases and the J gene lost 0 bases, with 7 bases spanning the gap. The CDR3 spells CASSPVRLNTEAFF. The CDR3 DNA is TGTGCCAGCTCACCAGTCAGATTGAACACTGAAGCTTTCTTT.

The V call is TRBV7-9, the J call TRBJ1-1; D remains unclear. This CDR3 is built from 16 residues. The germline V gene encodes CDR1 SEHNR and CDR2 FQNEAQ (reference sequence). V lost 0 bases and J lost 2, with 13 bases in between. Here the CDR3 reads CASSLASYAKNTEAFF. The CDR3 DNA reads TGTGCCAGCAGCTTAGCATCCTACGCTAAAAACACTGAAGCTTTCTTT.

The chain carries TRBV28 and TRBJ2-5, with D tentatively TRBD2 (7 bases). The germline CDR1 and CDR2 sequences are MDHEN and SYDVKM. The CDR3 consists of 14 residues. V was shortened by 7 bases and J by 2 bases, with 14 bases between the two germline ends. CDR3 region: CASNLGGAQETQYF. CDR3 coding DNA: TGTGCCAGCAACTTAGGGGGGGCTCAAGAGACCCAGTACTTC.

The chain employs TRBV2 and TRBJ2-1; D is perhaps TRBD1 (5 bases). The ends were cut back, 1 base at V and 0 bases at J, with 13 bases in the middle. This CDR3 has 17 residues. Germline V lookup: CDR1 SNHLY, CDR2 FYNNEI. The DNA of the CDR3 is TGTGCCAGCAGTGAAGAGCTGGGGCCCAGCTCCTACAATGAGCAGTTCTTC. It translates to CASSEELGPSSYNEQFF.

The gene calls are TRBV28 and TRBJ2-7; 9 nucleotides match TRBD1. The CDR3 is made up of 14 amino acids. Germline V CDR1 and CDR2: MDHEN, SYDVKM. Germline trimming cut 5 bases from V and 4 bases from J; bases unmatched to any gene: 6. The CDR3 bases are TGTGCCAGCAGTCCTACAGGGGGCAAGTACGAGCAGTACTTC. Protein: CASSPTGGKYEQYF.

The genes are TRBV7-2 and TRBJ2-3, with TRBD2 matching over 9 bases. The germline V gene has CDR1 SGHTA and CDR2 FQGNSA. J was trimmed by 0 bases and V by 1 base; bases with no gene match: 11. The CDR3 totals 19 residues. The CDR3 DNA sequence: TGTGCCAGCAGCTTAGTAGCTCTGAGCGGGGGGTCTAGCACAGATACGCAGTATTTT. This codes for CASSLVALSGGSSTDTQYF.